The 28 T cell receptor beta chains in this list originate from one sample, sequenced in a study of vaccination and CD4 T cells after COVID-19 (dated by TCRdb to about 2022). Read against the paper, the sample's time point label means: late sampling 161 to 241 days after vaccination in a few convalescent patients. The meaning of the sample's treatment or condition label: roughly 10-day PBMC culture with coronavirus spike peptide pools or control peptides (ViraFEST assay). The antigens of these receptors remain unknown. The protocol used for the library was PCR. The sequencer was an Illumina iSeq 100. TCR sequencing of DNA from cultured CD4+ T cells used the Oncomine TCR Beta short-read assay at the Johns Hopkins FTIC core. TCRdb reanalyzed the raw reads on its own, using fastp at Q25 for trimming and MiXCR for clone calling, and kept in-frame beta chains. Identical CDR3 proteins give one entry, which carries the most common genes and DNA. Here the sample has roughly 20,000 distinct CDR3 sequences; about half occur a single time. The ten largest clones capture approximately 13% of the sample.

The sequenced sample was CD4+ T cells from blood, cultured in vitro, obtained about 7 months after SARS-CoV-2 vaccination. The receptors stem from a human donor who had recovered from COVID-19.

This clonotype showed up just a few times. V is TRBV20-1 and J is TRBJ1-1; D call uncertain. This CDR3 contains 10 residues. The V end lost 6 bases, the J end lost 7 bases, and 9 bases lay between the germline ends. Germline CDR1 reads DFQATT; CDR2 reads SNEGSKA (reference sequence). DNA of the CDR3: TGCAGTGCATATAGGAATGAAGCTTTCTTT. As protein: CSAYRNEAFF.

CDR3 sequence: CASSLRQGYGYTF. The CDR3 nucleotides are TGTGCCAGCAGCTTAAGACAGGGGTATGGCTACACCTTC. V gene TRBV7-3 combines with J gene TRBJ1-2, with 8 nucleotides matching TRBD1. Germline loops: CDR1 SGHTA, CDR2 FQGTGA. The ends lost 1 base at V and 5 bases at J; junction bases unmatched: 0. This CDR3 comprises 13 residues.

This clonotype was detected a few times. This chain connects TRBV7-2 to TRBJ2-7; TRBD1 aligns across 10 bases. Trimming at V came to 4 bases and at J to 5 bases, leaving 8 bases not matched to a gene. Germline V gene data show CDR1 as SGHTA and CDR2 as FQGNSA. This CDR3 has 15 residues. The CDR3 sequence: CASSSSTGGHHEQYF. The CDR3 DNA reads as TGTGCCAGCAGCTCGTCGACAGGGGGCCATCACGAGCAGTACTTC.

The rearrangement uses TRBV19 and TRBJ1-5; TRBD1 is a possible D gene (6 bases). The germline gives CDR1 LNHDA, CDR2 SQIVND (reference sequence). The germline V and J ends were trimmed by 7 bases and 6 bases, with 13 bases remaining between them. The CDR3 covers 13 residues. CDR3 amino acids: CASMRTVGQPQHF. CDR3 coding DNA: TGTGCCAGTATGCGGACAGTGGGTCAGCCCCAGCATTTT.

The chain is built from TRBV6-1 and TRBJ2-1; the match to TRBD2 covers 7 bases. There are 14 residues in the CDR3. V trimming: 2 bases; J trimming: 2 bases; junction bases outside the gene matches: 0. CDR1 is MNHNS and CDR2 is SASEGT in the germline V gene. The CDR3 DNA follows: TGTGCCAGCAGTGAACTAGCGGCCTACAATGAGCAGTTCTTC. Translating it yields CASSELAAYNEQFF.

V and J are TRBV19 and TRBJ1-5; 11 bases are shared with TRBD1. The CDR3 has 17 residues. The V and J ends lost 3 bases and 4 bases, in that order; junction bases with no gene match: 8. The germline V gene encodes CDR1 LNHDA and CDR2 SQIVND (reference sequence). The CDR3 region has the DNA TGTGCCAGTAGTATCGCCGGACAGGGGGCATGGAATCAGCCCCAGCATTTT. Residues: CASSIAGQGAWNQPQHF.

This clonotype was seen a handful of times. J is TRBJ2-7 and V is TRBV20-1; TRBD1 aligns across 9 bases. Germline V gene sequence: CDR1 DFQATT, CDR2 SNEGSKA (reference sequence). V was clipped by 5 bases and J by 4 bases; unmatched bases: 12. The length of the CDR3 is 15 residues. The CDR3, as DNA: TGCAGTGCTTCAGAACAGGGGGCCCAAGGTTACGAGCAGTACTTC. It specifies CSASEQGAQGYEQYF.

This chain joins TRBV11-2 and TRBJ1-2; perhaps TRBD1 as D (5 bases). CDR3 size: 13 residues. Germline lookup yields CDR1 SGHAT and CDR2 FQNNGV. The V and J ends lost 5 bases and 6 bases respectively, with 13 bases between them. The CDR3, as DNA: TGTGCCAGCAGCCAGGCGGGGGTGGATGGCTACACCTTC. Translation: CASSQAGVDGYTF.

The chain combines TRBV27 with TRBJ2-5, with 7 bases lining up with TRBD1. J lost 1 base, V lost 9 bases, and 5 bases had no gene match. Germline CDR1 is MNHEY and CDR2 is SMNVEV (reference sequence). CDR3 length: 13 residues. Here the CDR3 reads CASSRTGQETQYF. DNA of the CDR3: TGTGCCAGTTCTAGGACAGGCCAAGAGACCCAGTACTTC.

CDR3 protein: CASSFQWGQPQHF. The CDR3 DNA reads TGTGCCAGCAGCTTCCAATGGGGCCAGCCCCAGCATTTT. The chain employs TRBV6-1 and TRBJ1-5; TRBD1 is a possible D gene (5 bases). The CDR3 runs 13 residues. Trimming removed 6 bases at V and 7 bases at J, with 13 bases between. CDR1 MNHNS and CDR2 SASEGT come from the germline V gene.

This clonotype appeared a few times. The rearrangement joins TRBV7-8 to TRBJ1-5, with D possibly being TRBD1 (5 bases). Trimming took 5 bases from V and 6 from J, leaving 20 bases between them. This CDR3 region has 16 residues. The germline CDR1 and CDR2 sequences are SGHVS and FQNEAQ. The CDR3 nucleotides are TGTGCCAGCAGCCCACCTGGGGGGGTTTCCAGTCAGCCCCAGCATTTT. Encoded protein: CASSPPGGVSSQPQHF.

There are a few counts of this clonotype. The CDR3 bases are TGTGCCAGCAGGGGCCCAGCGGGGTTCCCCTCCTACGAGCAGTACTTC. Its translation is CASRGPAGFPSYEQYF. The chain has TRBV6-1 and TRBJ2-7, with TRBD2 matching 7 bases. Germline CDR1 and CDR2: MNHNS and SASEGT. The CDR3 is 16 amino acids. The V segment lost 6 bases and the J segment 0 bases; nucleotides outside the gene matches: 11.

This chain uses TRBV7-2 with TRBJ2-7; 9 bases are a match to TRBD1. V was pared by 5 bases and J by 3 bases, with 8 bases of the junction left unmatched. Germline lookup yields CDR1 SGHTA and CDR2 FQGNSA. There are 15 residues in the CDR3. This CDR3 reads CASSPGQGRFYEQYF. CDR3 bases: TGTGCCAGCAGCCCTGGACAGGGGAGGTTCTACGAGCAGTACTTC.

This chain joins TRBV11-3 and TRBJ1-2; TRBD1 aligns across 11 bases. The CDR3 is 18 amino acids. Germline CDR1 SGHNT, CDR2 YENEEA. The J segment lost 10 bases and the V segment lost 5 bases, leaving 21 bases of the junction unmatched. As DNA, the CDR3 is TGTGCCAGCAGCACACACCGGCGGGACAGGGGGGATATTCGGGACTACACCTTC. Translation: CASSTHRRDRGDIRDYTF.

The V gene is TRBV15, the J gene TRBJ2-7, with TRBD1 matching 7 bases. This CDR3 is 15 amino acids long. V was clipped by 6 bases and J by 7 bases; unmatched bases: 15. CDR1 is LNHNV, CDR2 YYDKDF, per germline (reference sequence). The CDR3 region has the DNA TGTGCCACCAGTAAGGGACAGACCCTCTCCGGGGAGCAGTACTTC. Protein: CATSKGQTLSGEQYF.

In this sample, this clonotype turned up a few times. CDR3 protein: CASSARTGYEQYF. The CDR3 DNA reads TGTGCCAGCAGTGCGAGGACTGGCTACGAGCAGTACTTC. The gene calls are TRBV27 and TRBJ2-7; D is possibly TRBD2 (5 bases). Trimming removed 5 bases from V and 3 bases from J, with 11 bases in between. The CDR3 length is 13 residues. The germline V gene encodes CDR1 MNHEY and CDR2 SMNVEV (reference sequence).

This chain links TRBV7-9 with TRBJ2-7, with D possibly matching TRBD1 (6 bases). The CDR3 length is 14 residues. Germline CDR1 and CDR2: SEHNR and FQNEAQ (reference sequence). V was trimmed by 6 bases and J by 5 bases, leaving 17 bases between them. DNA of the CDR3: TGTGCCAGCAGTCCCACAGGGTCGTGGGACGAGCAGTACTTC. The encoded protein is CASSPTGSWDEQYF.

This clonotype was recorded a few times. This chain joins TRBV6-1 and TRBJ1-6, with 7 bases lining up with TRBD1. CDR1 MNHNS and CDR2 SASEGT come from the germline V gene. Losses at the gene ends were 6 bases for V and 7 bases for J; bases not matched to a gene: 3. The CDR3 consists of 13 residues. The CDR3: CASRGTVNSPLHF. The CDR3 DNA follows: TGTGCCAGCAGGGGGACAGTAAATTCACCCCTCCACTTT.

A single count supports this clonotype. This chain uses TRBV4-2 with TRBJ2-5; D remains unclear. Germline V gene lookup returns CDR1 LGHNA and CDR2 YNFKEQ. V was pared by 0 bases and J by 3 bases, with 11 bases between. CDR3 length: 15 amino acids. This CDR3 is CASSQEGQSEETQYF. For the CDR3, the DNA is TGTGCCAGCAGCCAAGAAGGGCAGTCGGAAGAGACCCAGTACTTC.

The rearrangement uses TRBV15 and TRBJ1-6; the D gene is possibly TRBD1 (5 bases). This CDR3 region has 14 residues. Germline lookup yields CDR1 LNHNV and CDR2 YYDKDF (reference sequence). V lost 0 bases, J lost 9 bases, and 9 bases lay in between. In DNA, the CDR3 is TGTGCCACCAGCAGAGACAGGGTTGGTTCACCCCTCCACTTT. Amino acids: CATSRDRVGSPLHF. Variable domain in full (rest from reference TRBV15 and TRBJ1-6): DAMVIQNPRYQVTQFGKPVTLSCSQTLNHNVMYWYQQKSSQAPKLLFHYYDKDFNNEADTPDNFQSRRPNTSFCFLDIRSPGLGDTAMYLCATSRDRVGSPLHFGNGTRLTVT.

This sequence joins TRBV20-1 and TRBJ2-3, with D uncertain. V dropped 5 bases and J dropped 6 bases, with 21 bases sitting between them. The CDR3 totals 15 residues. CDR1 is DFQATT, CDR2 SNEGSKA, per germline (reference sequence). Written as DNA, the CDR3 is TGCAGTGCTCCCCTTAGGGCGGTGGGATGGGATACGCAGTATTTT. Translated, it gives CSAPLRAVGWDTQYF.

The chain joins TRBV27 to TRBJ1-1; the D gene is possibly TRBD1 (5 bases). V lost 6 bases to trimming and J lost 6 bases, with 14 bases between them. Germline CDR1 MNHEY, CDR2 SMNVEV (reference sequence). This CDR3 has 13 residues. The CDR3 loop reads CASRRSGGAEAFF. The CDR3, as DNA: TGTGCCAGCAGGAGGTCGGGAGGGGCTGAAGCTTTCTTT.

This clonotype was seen only once. This chain joins TRBV7-2 and TRBJ1-1, with a possible D match to TRBD1 (6 bases). There are 13 residues in the CDR3. Looked up from germline, CDR1 is SGHTA and CDR2 is FQGNSA. V was cut by 4 bases and J by 1 base, with 7 bases left in between. CDR3 bases: TGTGCCAGCAGCTGGGGACAGAACACTGAAGCTTTCTTT. Its translation is CASSWGQNTEAFF.

V and J are TRBV4-1 and TRBJ1-1; 7 bases align to TRBD1. J was trimmed by 2 bases and V by 3 bases; bases with no gene match: 3. This CDR3 comprises 14 residues. Per the germline V gene, CDR1 is MGHRA and CDR2 is YSYEKL. Written as DNA, the CDR3 is TGCGCCAGCAGCCAGGGGGACAGAAACACTGAAGCTTTCTTT. This encodes CASSQGDRNTEAFF.

This clonotype was observed a few times. The chain is built from TRBV20-1 and TRBJ1-1; 7 bases agree with TRBD1. This CDR3 spans 13 amino acids. CDR1 and CDR2 (germline): DFQATT, SNEGSKA (reference sequence). V was pared by 8 bases and J by 2 bases, with 8 bases of the junction left unmatched. The CDR3: CSLRRGGNTEAFF. The CDR3 DNA sequence: TGCAGTTTACGAAGAGGGGGCAACACTGAAGCTTTCTTT.

CDR3 loop: CASSYTLTEEAFF. CDR3 sequence (DNA): TGTGCCAGCAGTTATACACTGACCGAAGAAGCTTTCTTT. The J gene is TRBJ1-1, the V gene TRBV27; D is uncertain. CDR1 is MNHEY, CDR2 SMNVEV, per germline (reference sequence). V lost 4 bases to trimming and J lost 8 bases, with 14 bases between them. The CDR3 contains 13 residues.

As concerns this clonotype: A read error may explain this, as a much larger clone is one base away. The V gene is TRBV7-9, the J gene TRBJ2-3; TRBD2 aligns across 11 bases. Per the germline V gene, CDR1 is SEHNR and CDR2 is FQNEAQ (reference sequence). V shed 4 bases, J shed 0 bases, and the junction held 3 bases outside the gene matches. This CDR3 spans 16 amino acids. The CDR3 nucleotides are TGTGCCAGCAGCTCTAGGACTAGCGGGAGCACAGATACGCAGTATTTT. Translated, it gives CASSSRTSGSTDTQYF.

This chain joins TRBV5-1 and TRBJ2-3, with a weak D call TRBD1 (6 bases). Germline assignment: CDR1 SGHRS and CDR2 YFSETQ. V gave up 0 bases and J gave up 4 bases, with 6 bases separating them. The CDR3 contains 13 residues. The CDR3 reads CASSLEGADTQYF. CDR3 sequence (DNA): TGCGCCAGCAGCTTGGAGGGGGCAGATACGCAGTATTTT.